Shown below are 9 T cell receptor beta chains from a single sample sequenced in a study of HIV-infected patients and healthy controls. TCRdb re-analysed the 5' RACE reads in MiXCR, keeping a single row per CDR3 protein. In the table there are approximately 67,000 distinct CDR3 sequences, about 15% of which are singletons. Source material: CD4+ T cells from blood. The receptors here all came from a human donor in good health.

The chain couples TRBV7-2 to TRBJ2-7; 10 nucleotides align to TRBD1. Germline assignment: CDR1 SGHTA and CDR2 FQGNSA. Losses at the gene ends were 4 bases for V and 2 bases for J; bases not matched to a gene: 2. The CDR3 extends over 14 amino acids. The CDR3 is CASSWDRGPYEQYF. The CDR3 DNA reads as TGTGCCAGCAGCTGGGACAGGGGACCCTACGAGCAGTACTTC.

This clonotype appeared a few times. The chain is built from TRBV7-9 and TRBJ1-1; D possibly corresponds to TRBD1 (6 bases). The CDR3 is made up of 15 amino acids. Looked up from germline, CDR1 is SEHNR and CDR2 is FQNEAQ (reference sequence). Trimming took 5 bases from V and 6 from J, leaving 19 bases between them. The CDR3 nucleotides are TGTGCCAGCAGCCGTGAGGGGGGGATAGTGGCTGAAGCTTTCTTT. This codes for CASSREGGIVAEAFF.

The table lists this clonotype with a few counts. The V gene is TRBV7-3, the J gene TRBJ2-1; 8 bases are shared with TRBD2. J gave up 9 bases and V 4 bases, and 8 bases lay outside the gene matches. The V gene's germline CDR1 is SGHTA and CDR2 FQGTGA. This CDR3 is built from 14 residues. The CDR3 loop is CASSSRAGDGEQFF. CDR3 bases: TGTGCCAGCAGCTCACGAGCGGGAGACGGTGAGCAGTTCTTC. The full variable domain, its missing parts supplied by reference TRBV7-3 and TRBJ2-1, is GAGVSQTPSNKVTEKGKYVELRCDPISGHTALYWYRQSLGQGPEFLIYFQGTGAADDSGLPNDRFFAVRPEGSVSTLKIQRTERGDSAVYLCASSSRAGDGEQFFGPGTRLTVL.

This clonotype has just a few counts. The chain recombines TRBV28 with TRBJ2-7; D not certain. CDR3 length: 11 amino acids. The germline V gene encodes CDR1 MDHEN and CDR2 SYDVKM. The V end lost 6 bases, the J end lost 0 bases, and 3 bases lay between the germline ends. As DNA, the CDR3 is TGTGCCAGCAGCATCTCCTACGAGCAGTACTTC. It encodes CASSISYEQYF.

This clonotype appeared many times. CDR3 in amino acids: CSVEGQHMNTEAFF. The CDR3 nucleotides are TGCAGCGTTGAAGGACAGCACATGAACACTGAAGCTTTCTTT. The genes are TRBV29-1 and TRBJ1-1; D may be TRBD1 (5 bases). Trimming took 1 base from V and 0 from J, leaving 9 bases between them. CDR3 size: 14 residues. From germline, CDR1 is SQVTM and CDR2 ANQGSEA.

This clonotype appeared a few times. The V call is TRBV12-3 or TRBV12-4, the J call TRBJ2-5, with D possibly being TRBD1 or TRBD2 (5 bases each). V gave up 11 bases and J gave up 1 base, with 11 bases separating them. CDR3 length: 12 residues. CDR3 loop: CACGGVQETQYF. CDR3 nucleotides: TGTGCCTGTGGGGGAGTCCAAGAGACCCAGTACTTC.

Only a few counts were recorded for this clonotype. This chain uses TRBV29-1 with TRBJ2-3; D call uncertain. Trimming cost V 8 bases and J 2 bases, with 23 bases left between them. The length of the CDR3 is 16 residues. The germline V gene has CDR1 SQVTM and CDR2 ANQGSEA. The CDR3 reads CSSSSPLSPNTDTQYF. The CDR3, as DNA: TGCAGCTCTTCCTCCCCCCTTAGCCCGAACACAGATACGCAGTATTTT.

This chain joins TRBV28 and TRBJ2-7; 8 bases agree with TRBD2. V gave up 6 bases and J gave up 12 bases; unmatched junction bases: 10. The CDR3 extends over 12 amino acids. Germline lookup yields CDR1 MDHEN and CDR2 SYDVKM. The CDR3 protein is CASSPGGTLPYF. DNA for the CDR3: TGTGCCAGCAGCCCGGGGGGGACTCTCCCGTACTTC.

This clonotype was seen a few times. The chain employs TRBV28 and TRBJ1-6, with unresolved D. This CDR3 contains 13 residues. Trimming removed 7 bases from V and 6 bases from J, with 10 bases in between. In germline, CDR1 is MDHEN, CDR2 SYDVKM. The CDR3 protein is CASTAWGNSPLHF. The DNA for the CDR3 is TGTGCCAGCACCGCCTGGGGTAATTCACCCCTCCACTTT.